The 8 T cell receptor beta chains in this list originate from one sample, sequenced in a study of T cell responses to AZD1222 COVID-19 vaccine. Measured with immunoSEQ multiplex PCR; TCRdb has only the in-frame clones, and not every one. The sample has 75,000 to 80,000 clones, around three quarters seen once. Sequencing was performed on peripheral blood, taken 28 days after the second dose of the MenACWY control vaccine. All receptors derive from an adult who received the MenACWY meningococcal vaccine as a control.

A note on this clone: At the DNA level, this CDR3 is encoded by other sequences in the same sample as well. The rearrangement links TRBV6-5 to TRBJ1-1, with 9 bases aligning to TRBD1. The trim removed 7 bases at V and 6 bases at J, leaving 6 bases unmatched. Germline V gene lookup returns CDR1 MNHEY and CDR2 SVGAGI. The CDR3 sequence is 13 residues long. In DNA, the CDR3 is TGTGCCAGCACTCGGGACAGGGACGCTGAAGCTTTCTTT. Its translation: CASTRDRDAEAFF.

This chain joins TRBV30 and TRBJ1-2; the D gene is possibly TRBD1 (5 bases). The germline gives CDR1 GTSNPN, CDR2 SVGIG (reference sequence). This CDR3 has 15 amino acids. Trimming shortened V by 1 base and J by 1 base, and 13 bases separated the two germline ends. CDR3 sequence: CAWSGFGGGNYGYTF. CDR3 DNA sequence: TGTGCCTGGAGTGGATTCGGGGGTGGTAACTATGGCTACACCTTC.

The chain recombines TRBV2 with TRBJ1-2; 7 bases are shared with TRBD1. The CDR3 extends over 13 amino acids. V lost 8 bases and J lost 6; bases outside the gene matches: 9. Germline loops: CDR1 SNHLY, CDR2 FYNNEI. The CDR3 loop is CASSRGGVNGYTF. CDR3 nucleotides: TGTGCCAGCTCCCGAGGGGGCGTCAATGGCTACACCTTC. The whole variable domain, filled in from reference TRBV2 and TRBJ1-2, reads EPEVTQTPSHQVTQMGQEVILRCVPISNHLYFYWYRQILGQKVEFLVSFYNNEISEKSEIFDDQFSVERPDGSNFTLKIRSTKLEDSAMYFCASSRGGVNGYTFGSGTRLTVV.

The rearrangement joins TRBV7-6 to TRBJ2-7; 8 positions agree with TRBD1. There are 13 residues in the CDR3. In germline, CDR1 is SGHVS, CDR2 FNYEAQ. Trimming cost V 2 bases and J 7 bases; bases outside gene matches: 4. The CDR3 DNA is TGTGCCAGCAGCTTACAGGGGGCGGGTGAGCAGTACTTC. Protein sequence: CASSLQGAGEQYF.

The chain links TRBV28 to TRBJ1-2, with D unresolved. The CDR3 totals 13 residues. Deletions cut 1 base from V and 4 bases from J, with 7 bases between. CDR1 and CDR2 (germline): MDHEN, SYDVKM. The CDR3 spells CASSLLSGYGYTF. The CDR3 bases are TGTGCCAGCAGTTTATTATCCGGCTATGGCTACACCTTC.

This clone was seen just once. This chain uses TRBV2 with TRBJ2-7; D may be TRBD1 (5 bases). The CDR3 covers 14 residues. CDR1 is SNHLY and CDR2 is FYNNEI in the germline V gene. V shed 2 bases and J shed 6 bases, with 14 bases lying between them. The CDR3 DNA sequence: TGTGCCAGCAGTGAAAGTAGGGGTGGTTCCGAGCAGTACTTC. This sequence encodes CASSESRGGSEQYF. The full variable domain, with the rest looked up from reference TRBV2 and TRBJ2-7, is EPEVTQTPSHQVTQMGQEVILRCVPISNHLYFYWYRQILGQKVEFLVSFYNNEISEKSEIFDDQFSVERPDGSNFTLKIRSTKLEDSAMYFCASSESRGGSEQYFGPGTRLTVT.

V gene TRBV5-4 combines with J gene TRBJ2-3, with unresolved D. V lost 0 bases and J lost 0, with 8 bases in between. The germline V gene encodes CDR1 SGHNT and CDR2 YYREEE (reference sequence). This CDR3 comprises 15 residues. CDR3: CASSLGPESTDTQYF. As DNA, the CDR3 is TGTGCCAGCAGCTTGGGGCCAGAGAGCACAGATACGCAGTATTTT.

The V call is TRBV20-1, the J call TRBJ2-7; weak D call: TRBD1 (6 bases). Trimming cost V 3 bases and J 6 bases, with 15 bases left between them. In germline, CDR1 is DFQATT, CDR2 SNEGSKA (reference sequence). The CDR3 is made up of 13 amino acids. Here the CDR3 reads CSASPQGWGEQYF. The DNA of the CDR3 is TGCAGTGCTAGTCCACAGGGATGGGGCGAGCAGTACTTC.